These 9 T cell receptor beta chains were sequenced from one sample in a study of cytomegalovirus exposure and HLA in healthy donors. Primers: 60 Vbeta forward and 13 Jbeta reverse. Method: immunoSEQ multiplex PCR; TCRdb's copy keeps in-frame clones and lacks some. The sample shows about 170,000 clones, approximately 85% of them seen only once. Sequencing was done on a sample of PBMCs. These receptors came from a man aged 25 to 40 in good health and CMV-seropositive.

The count of this clone is one. CDR3 residues: CASSPPGSGDNEQFF. Written as DNA, the CDR3 is TGTGCCAGCAGCCCCCCGGGAAGCGGCGACAATGAGCAGTTCTTC. The genes are TRBV7-3 and TRBJ2-1; a weak D match, TRBD2 (5 bases). CDR1 and CDR2 (germline): SGHTA, FQGTGA. The CDR3 sequence is 15 residues long. V was pared by 5 bases and J by 5 bases, with 16 bases between.

The genes are TRBV2 and TRBJ2-1; tentative D call: TRBD2 (6 bases). This CDR3 contains 12 residues. Germline values: CDR1 SNHLY, CDR2 FYNNEI. Trimming removed 7 bases at V and 6 bases at J, with 10 bases between. The CDR3 sequence: CASIGEVNEQFF. Here the CDR3 DNA reads TGTGCCAGCATAGGGGAGGTCAATGAGCAGTTCTTC.

The V call is TRBV11-3, the J call TRBJ2-1; the D gene is possibly TRBD2 (5 bases). The V gene's germline CDR1 is SGHNT and CDR2 YENEEA. Trimming took off 1 base at V and 7 bases at J, with 11 bases between the two ends. There are 14 residues in the CDR3. In DNA form, the CDR3 reads TGTGCCAGCAGCTTAGTTCTCGGGAAGAATGAGCAGTTCTTC. It is translated as CASSLVLGKNEQFF.

The V and J genes are TRBV19 and TRBJ1-1; possible D gene TRBD1, 6 bases. Trimming cost V 7 bases and J 3 bases, with 12 bases left between them. The V gene's germline CDR1 is LNHDA and CDR2 SQIVND (reference sequence). There are 13 residues in the CDR3. Here the CDR3 DNA reads TGTGCCAGTAAGGCGGGGGCTTACACTGAAGCTTTCTTT. This translates into CASKAGAYTEAFF.

Here the CDR3 DNA reads TGTGCCAGCAGCTCGGGACTAGCGGGAGTCACTGAGCAGTTCTTC. It translates to CASSSGLAGVTEQFF. This rearrangement joins TRBV7-3 to TRBJ2-1, with TRBD2 matching over 14 bases. V dropped 4 bases and J dropped 9; count of bases not matched to a gene: 5. Per germline, CDR1 SGHTA and CDR2 FQGTGA. This CDR3 region has 15 residues.

This clone was seen a single time. The chain links TRBV11-2 to TRBJ2-1; possible D gene TRBD2, 6 bases. Trimming cost V 2 bases and J 2 bases, with 10 bases left between them. From germline, CDR1 is SGHAT and CDR2 FQNNGV. The length of the CDR3 is 15 residues. CDR3 amino acids: CASSLRREAYNEQFF. CDR3 bases: TGTGCCAGCAGCTTAAGGAGGGAGGCCTACAATGAGCAGTTCTTC.

This clone turned up a few times. The chain has TRBV6-6 and TRBJ2-1; D is unresolved. Per the germline V gene, CDR1 is MNHNY and CDR2 is SVGAGI (reference sequence). The V end was cut by 0 bases, the J end by 10 bases, with 4 bases between. The CDR3 has 11 residues. The CDR3 protein is CASSYSIEQFF. For the CDR3, the DNA is TGTGCCAGCAGTTACTCTATCGAGCAGTTCTTC.

This clone was detected only a few times. The chain joins TRBV5-1 to TRBJ1-1; D perhaps matches TRBD1 (6 bases). This CDR3 spans 13 amino acids. Trimming shortened V by 1 base and J by 6 bases, and 10 bases separated the two germline ends. Germline CDR1 is SGHRS and CDR2 is YFSETQ. The CDR3 spells CASSLTGISEAFF. Written as DNA, the CDR3 is TGCGCCAGCAGCTTGACAGGGATTTCTGAAGCTTTCTTT.

V is TRBV7-6 and J is TRBJ2-1; weak D call: TRBD2 (6 bases). CDR1 is SGHVS, CDR2 FNYEAQ, per germline. The CDR3 covers 13 residues. V was shortened by 6 bases and J by 6 bases, with 12 bases between the two germline ends. The CDR3 is CASSIDGSNEQFF. The CDR3 DNA reads as TGTGCCAGCAGTATAGACGGGAGCAATGAGCAGTTCTTC.